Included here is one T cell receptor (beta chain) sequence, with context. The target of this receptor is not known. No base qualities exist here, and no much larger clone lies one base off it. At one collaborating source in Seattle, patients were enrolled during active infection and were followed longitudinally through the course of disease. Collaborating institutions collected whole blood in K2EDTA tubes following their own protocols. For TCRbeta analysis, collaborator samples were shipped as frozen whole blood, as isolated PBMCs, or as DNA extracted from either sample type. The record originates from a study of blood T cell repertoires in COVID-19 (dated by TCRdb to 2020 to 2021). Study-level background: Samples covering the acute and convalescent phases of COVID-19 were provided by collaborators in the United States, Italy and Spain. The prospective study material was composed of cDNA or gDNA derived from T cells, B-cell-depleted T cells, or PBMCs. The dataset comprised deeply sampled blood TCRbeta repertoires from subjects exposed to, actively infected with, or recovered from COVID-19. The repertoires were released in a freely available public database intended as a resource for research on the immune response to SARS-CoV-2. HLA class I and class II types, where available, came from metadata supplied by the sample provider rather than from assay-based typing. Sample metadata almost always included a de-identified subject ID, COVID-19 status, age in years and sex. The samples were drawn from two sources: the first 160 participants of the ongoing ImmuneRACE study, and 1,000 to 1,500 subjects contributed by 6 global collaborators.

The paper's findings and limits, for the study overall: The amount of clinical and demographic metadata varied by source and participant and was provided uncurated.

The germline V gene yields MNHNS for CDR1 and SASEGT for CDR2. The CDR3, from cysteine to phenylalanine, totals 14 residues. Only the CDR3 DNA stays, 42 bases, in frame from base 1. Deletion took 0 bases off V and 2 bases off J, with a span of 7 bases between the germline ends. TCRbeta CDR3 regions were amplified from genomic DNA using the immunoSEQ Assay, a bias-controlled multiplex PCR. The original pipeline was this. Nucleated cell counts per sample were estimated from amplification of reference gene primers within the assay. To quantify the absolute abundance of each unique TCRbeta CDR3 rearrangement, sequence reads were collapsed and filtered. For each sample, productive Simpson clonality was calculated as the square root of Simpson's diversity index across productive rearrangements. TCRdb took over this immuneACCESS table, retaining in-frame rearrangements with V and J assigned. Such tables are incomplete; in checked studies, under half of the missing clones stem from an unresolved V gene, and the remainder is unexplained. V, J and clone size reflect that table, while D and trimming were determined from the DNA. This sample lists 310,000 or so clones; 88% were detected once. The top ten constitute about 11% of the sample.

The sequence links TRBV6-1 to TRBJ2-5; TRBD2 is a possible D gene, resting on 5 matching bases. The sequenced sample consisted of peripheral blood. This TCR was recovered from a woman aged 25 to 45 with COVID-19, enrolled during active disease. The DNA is TGTGCCAGCAGTGAAGCCCCGGGACAAGAGACCCAGTACTTC. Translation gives CASSEAPGQETQYF.